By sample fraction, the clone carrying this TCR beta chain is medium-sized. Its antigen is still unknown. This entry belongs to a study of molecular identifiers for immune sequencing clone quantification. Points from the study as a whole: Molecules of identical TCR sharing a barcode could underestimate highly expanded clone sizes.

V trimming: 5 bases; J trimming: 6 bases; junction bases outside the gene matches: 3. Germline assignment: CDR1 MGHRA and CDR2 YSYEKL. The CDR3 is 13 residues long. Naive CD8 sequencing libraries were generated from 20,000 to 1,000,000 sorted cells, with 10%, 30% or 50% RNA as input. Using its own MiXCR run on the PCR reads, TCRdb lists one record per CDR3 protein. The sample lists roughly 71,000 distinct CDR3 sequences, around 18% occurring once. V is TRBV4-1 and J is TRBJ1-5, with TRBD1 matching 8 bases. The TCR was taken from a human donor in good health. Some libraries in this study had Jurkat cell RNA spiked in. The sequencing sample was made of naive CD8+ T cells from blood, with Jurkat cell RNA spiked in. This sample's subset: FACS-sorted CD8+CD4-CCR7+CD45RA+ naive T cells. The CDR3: CASSAGGGQPQHF. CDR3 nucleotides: TGCGCCAGCAGCGCAGGGGGCGGTCAGCCCCAGCATTTT.